This TCR beta chain is from a study of T cell responses to AZD1222 COVID-19 vaccine listed by TCRdb under 2021. In terms of the full investigation: A total of 230 to 250 trial participants underwent TCR sequencing, of whom about 210 had received two doses of AZD1222 and approximately 26 had received two doses of the MenACWY control vaccine. Enrollment into the trials was organized by age into subgroups of 18-55, 56-69 and 70-plus years, and those subgroups contained about 150, 27 and 61 TCR-sequenced participants, respectively. The investigation overall reported the following: No day 14 peak-response samples were available, so repertoires were characterized only after the peak T cell response. Epitopes outside the regions mutated in the B.1.351 and B.1.1.7 variants were reportedly recognized by nearly half of the unique spike-specific TCRs. In the small 56-69-year group, the increase in depth fell short of significance, most likely because of low power. Most participants were white British and females outnumbered males, and the authors suggested that clonal diversity may have been underestimated. Vaccine-associated CD4 TCRs spanned the whole spike protein, with dominant responses in regions 160-218 and 743-854. Spike-specific TCR breadth and depth rose significantly after two AZD1222 doses compared with day 0 and with MenACWY recipients. Conclusions about previously exposed vaccinees are limited, since just six AZD1222 recipients were seropositive for SARS-CoV-2 at baseline.

Worth noting for this clone: Its target antigen remains unknown. No clone much larger than this one lies a single base away; base qualities are absent.

The CDR3 regions of human TCRbeta chains were analyzed by immunosequencing. On the authors' methods: Repertoire TCRs were checked for matches against a reference library of SARS-CoV-2-specific TCRs that had been generated using the MIRA antigen-specificity platform. Breadth was defined as the fraction of unique TCRs that were SARS-CoV-2-associated, and depth was defined as the fraction of total T cells that were SARS-CoV-2-associated. Each spike-specific TCR was assigned to its reactive spike region and to a CD4 or CD8 class using the MIRA data. Log10-transformed breadth and depth values were compared by one-way ANOVA with Sidak's multiple comparisons tests. Entries here come from immuneACCESS through TCRdb and include only in-frame sequences with V and J called. Some clones fail to appear in such tables; in the studies checked, an unresolved V gene covers under half of the shortfall, and the cause of the remainder is unknown. From that table come the V and J calls and clone size; the DNA was used to work out D and trimming. The sample table contains 150,000 to 200,000 clones; only one count was recorded for 90% to 95% of them. The ten largest account for under 6% of the sample.

CDR1 and CDR2 are drawn from the germline V gene: KGHSH, LQKENI. From its cysteine to its phenylalanine, the CDR3 spans 13 amino acids. The CDR3 DNA has 39 bases and is translated from base 1. V is pared back by 3 bases and J by 5 bases, with 10 bases lying between the germline termini. The time point tag for this specimen amounts to: about 28 days (+/-7) after the second vaccine dose. AZD1222 recipients given second doses at about 4 weeks or at about 12 weeks were pooled, since spike-specific TCR depth and breadth were not found to differ between the two schedules. Vaccinee samples came from UK trials COV001 and COV002, including a single-blind randomized controlled phase 2/3 trial of AZD1222 (ChAdOx1 nCoV-19) in healthy adults. Trial participant PBMC samples were collected at day 0 and day 28 after the second dose for TCRbeta chain sequencing.

The clonotype was recovered from an adult who received the AZD1222 COVID-19 vaccine. This sequence uses TRBV18 and TRBJ1-2; no D gene can be assigned with confidence. Sample: peripheral blood, taken 28 days after the second AZD1222 dose. In nucleotide form, the sequence is TGTGCCAGCTCACCTTCGGAAAATTATGGCTACACCTTC. This sequence encodes CASSPSENYGYTF.